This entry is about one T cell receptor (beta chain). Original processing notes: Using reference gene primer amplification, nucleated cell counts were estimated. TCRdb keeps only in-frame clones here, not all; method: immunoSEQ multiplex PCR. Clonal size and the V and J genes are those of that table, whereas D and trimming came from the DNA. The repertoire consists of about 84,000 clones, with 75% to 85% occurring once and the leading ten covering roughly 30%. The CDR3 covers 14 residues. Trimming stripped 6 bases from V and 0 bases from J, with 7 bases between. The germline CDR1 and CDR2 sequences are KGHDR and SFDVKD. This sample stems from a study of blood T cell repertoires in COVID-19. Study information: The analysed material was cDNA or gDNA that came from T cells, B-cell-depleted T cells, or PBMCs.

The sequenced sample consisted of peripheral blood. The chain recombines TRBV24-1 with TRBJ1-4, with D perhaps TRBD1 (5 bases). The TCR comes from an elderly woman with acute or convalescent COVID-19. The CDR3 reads CATSPGSTNEKLFF. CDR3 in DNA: TGTGCCACCAGTCCAGGGTCAACTAATGAAAAACTGTTTTTT.